Here is one T cell receptor (beta chain) with its context. Its antigen specificity is not known. No much larger clone is present one base from it, and per-base qualities are unavailable. Participants in the prospective study were aged 18 to 89 years, lived in about two dozen United States geographic areas, and enrolled through a virtual design. In the prospective study, participants were assigned to cohorts based on the clinical history participants reported in a screening survey and a study questionnaire. Recovered participants in ImmuneRACE Cohort 3 were defined as having two consecutive negative NP/OP PCR tests, clearance from a healthcare professional, or resolution of symptoms. Mobile phlebotomists in the prospective study collected whole blood, serum and a nasopharyngeal or oropharyngeal swab from every participant. Over an approximately two-month period, participants in the prospective study had the option of providing additional blood draws and questionnaires. Prospective study blood samples were shipped either frozen or at room temperature before DNA extraction.

This entry belongs to a study of blood T cell repertoires in COVID-19 (dated by TCRdb to about 2020). The study in broad terms: The collaborator samples originated in the United States, Italy and Spain and spanned the acute and convalescent phases of COVID-19. The material from the prospective study consisted of cDNA or gDNA derived from T cells, B-cell-depleted T cells, or PBMCs. Subjects who had been exposed to COVID-19, were actively infected with it, or had recovered from it provided the deeply sampled blood TCRbeta repertoires that made up the dataset. The repertoires were released in a freely available public database meant as a resource for research on the immune response to SARS-CoV-2. Samples were obtained from the ongoing ImmuneRACE study (first 160 participants) and from roughly 1,300 subjects provided by 6 global collaborators. The sample metadata nearly always contained a de-identified subject ID, COVID-19 status, age in years and sex. Where available, HLA class I and class II types were taken from metadata supplied by the sample provider and were not determined by assay-based typing.

Relative to germline, V is missing 2 bases and J is missing 4 bases, with 5 bases of the junction outside any gene match. From a lookup of the germline V gene, CDR1 and CDR2 are MNHEY and SVGAGI. The CDR3 holds 15 amino acids from the cysteine to the phenylalanine. Only CDR3 DNA remains: 45 bases, in frame from the first base. Points the paper makes about the study in general: How much clinical and demographic metadata was included differed by source and by participant, and the metadata was provided uncurated.

The immunoSEQ Assay, a bias-controlled multiplex PCR, was used to amplify TCRbeta CDR3 regions from genomic DNA. Per the authors' processing: Within the assay, amplification of reference gene primers was used to estimate how many nucleated cells each sample contained. To quantify the absolute abundance of each unique TCRbeta CDR3 rearrangement, sequence reads were collapsed and filtered. Productive Simpson clonality was computed per sample as the square root of Simpson's diversity index over productive rearrangements. TCRdb re-hosts the immuneACCESS table, in-frame sequences only. Its copies lack some clones; in the studies checked, an unresolved V gene accounts for under half of them, and the cause for the rest is not known. The V and J calls and clone size were taken over from that table, and D and trimming were inferred from the DNA. This sample gives roughly 500,000 clones in total; more than 75% of them show up just once. The ten largest make up 1.8% of the sample.

The sequenced sample consisted of PBMCs or T cells enriched from blood (not recorded which). This sequence was found in a woman aged 40 to 55 who had recovered from COVID-19. The chain is encoded by TRBV6-5 joined to TRBJ2-7, with 10 bases aligning to TRBD1. The nucleotide sequence reads as follows: TGTGCCAGCAGTTACGGGACAGGGGCAGGATACGAGCAGTACTTC. It translates to CASSYGTGAGYEQYF.